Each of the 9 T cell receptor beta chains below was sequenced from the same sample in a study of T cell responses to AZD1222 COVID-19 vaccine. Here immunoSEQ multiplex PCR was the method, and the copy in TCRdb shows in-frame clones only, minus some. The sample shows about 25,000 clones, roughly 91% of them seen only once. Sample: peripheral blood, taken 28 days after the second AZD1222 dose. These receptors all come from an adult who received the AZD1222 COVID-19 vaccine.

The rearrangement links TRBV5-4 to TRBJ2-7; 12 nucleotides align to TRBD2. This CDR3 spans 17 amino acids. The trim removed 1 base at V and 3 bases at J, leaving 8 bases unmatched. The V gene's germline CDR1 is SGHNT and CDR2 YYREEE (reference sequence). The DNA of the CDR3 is TGTGCCAGCAGCTTGAGGGCTAGCGGGAGGGCGAGCTACGAGCAGTACTTC. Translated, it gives CASSLRASGRASYEQYF.

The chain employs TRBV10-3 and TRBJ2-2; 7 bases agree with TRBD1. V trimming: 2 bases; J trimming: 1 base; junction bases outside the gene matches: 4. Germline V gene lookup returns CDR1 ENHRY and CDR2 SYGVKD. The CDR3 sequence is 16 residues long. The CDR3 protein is CAISERSGGNTGELFF. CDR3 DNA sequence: TGTGCCATCAGTGAGCGGTCAGGGGGGAACACCGGGGAGCTGTTTTTT.

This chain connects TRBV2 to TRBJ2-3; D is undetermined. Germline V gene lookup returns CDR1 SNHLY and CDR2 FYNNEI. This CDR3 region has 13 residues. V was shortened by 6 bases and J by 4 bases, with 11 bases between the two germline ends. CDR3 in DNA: TGTGCCAGCAGCTTCCAACCCCCAGATACGCAGTATTTT. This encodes CASSFQPPDTQYF.

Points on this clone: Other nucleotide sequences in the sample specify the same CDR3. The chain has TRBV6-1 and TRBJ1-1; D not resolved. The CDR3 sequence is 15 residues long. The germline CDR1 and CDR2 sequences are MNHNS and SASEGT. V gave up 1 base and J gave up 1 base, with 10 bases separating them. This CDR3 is CASSEVVGRNTEAFF. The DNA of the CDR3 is TGTGCCAGCAGTGAAGTAGTGGGTAGGAACACTGAAGCTTTCTTT.

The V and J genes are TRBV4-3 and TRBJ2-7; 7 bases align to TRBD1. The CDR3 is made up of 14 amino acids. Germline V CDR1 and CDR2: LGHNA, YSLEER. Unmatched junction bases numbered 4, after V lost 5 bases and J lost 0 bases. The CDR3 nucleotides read TGCGCCAGCAGCGTCAACAGGGGCTCCTACGAGCAGTACTTC. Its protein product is CASSVNRGSYEQYF.

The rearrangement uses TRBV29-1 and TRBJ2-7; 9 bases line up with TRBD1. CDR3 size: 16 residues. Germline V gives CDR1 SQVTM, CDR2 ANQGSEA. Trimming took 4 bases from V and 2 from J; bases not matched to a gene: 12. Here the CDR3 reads CSVVVQGAKRPYEQYF. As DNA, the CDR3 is TGCAGCGTTGTAGTACAGGGGGCGAAACGGCCCTACGAGCAGTACTTC.

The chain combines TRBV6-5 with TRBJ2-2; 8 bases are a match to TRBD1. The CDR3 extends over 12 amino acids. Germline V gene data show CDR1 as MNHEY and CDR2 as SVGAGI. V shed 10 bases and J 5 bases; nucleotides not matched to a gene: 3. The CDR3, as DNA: TGTGCCATCCACAGGGGGACCGGGGAGCTGTTTTTT. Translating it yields CAIHRGTGELFF.

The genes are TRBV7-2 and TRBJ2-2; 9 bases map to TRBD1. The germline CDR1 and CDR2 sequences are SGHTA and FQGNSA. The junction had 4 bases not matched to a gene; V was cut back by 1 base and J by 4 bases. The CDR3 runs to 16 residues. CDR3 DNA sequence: TGTGCCAGCAGCTTAGGGACAGGGGTAGGCACCGGGGAGCTGTTTTTT. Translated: CASSLGTGVGTGELFF.

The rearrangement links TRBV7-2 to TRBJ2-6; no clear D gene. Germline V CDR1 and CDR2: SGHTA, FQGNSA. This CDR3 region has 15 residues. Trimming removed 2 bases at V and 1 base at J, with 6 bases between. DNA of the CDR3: TGTGCCAGCAGCTTATTTGGGTCTGGGGCCAACGTCCTGACTTTC. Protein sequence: CASSLFGSGANVLTF.